This is a list of T cell receptor beta chains from one sample in a study of blood T cell repertoires in COVID-19. The table came from immunoSEQ multiplex PCR; TCRdb's copy has only in-frame clones and leaves some out. The sample contains 95,000 to 110,000 clones, approximately 80% of which appear only once. Source material: peripheral blood. The receptors originated from a man aged 70-80 years with acute or convalescent COVID-19. Each CDR3 is given with its conserved first and last residue. Fields, in order: D gene, CDR3 length, J gene, V gene, clone size, CDR3 protein, CDR3 DNA. A D gene is named only where the DNA matches it firmly. Size tells how often a clone was seen (once, few, many) or the class of an expanded clone, and some rows leave it out.

D: TRBD2
length: 16
J: TRBJ2-5
V: TRBV15
size: .
CDR3: CATSRLTSGGQETQYF
DNA: TGTGCCACCAGCAGACTGACTAGCGGGGGGCAAGAGACCCAGTACTTC

D: .
length: 15
J: TRBJ2-7
V: TRBV7-6
size: .
CDR3: CASSLGGQVADEQYF
DNA: TGTGCCAGCAGCTTAGGGGGGCAGGTTGCAGACGAGCAGTACTTC

D: TRBD1
length: 15
J: TRBJ2-3
V: TRBV19
size: .
CDR3: CASSTTQGVADTQYF
DNA: TGTGCCAGTAGTACGACACAGGGGGTCGCAGATACGCAGTATTTT

D: .
length: 12
J: TRBJ1-1
V: TRBV13
size: .
CDR3: CASSRGNTEAFF
DNA: TGTGCCAGCTCCAGGGGGAACACTGAAGCTTTCTTT

D: TRBD1
length: 16
J: TRBJ1-4
V: TRBV3-1/TRBV3-2
size: .
CDR3: CASSPWYRGTNEKLFF
DNA: TGTGCCAGCAGCCCATGGTACAGGGGAACTAATGAAAAACTGTTTTTT

D: .
length: 14
J: TRBJ1-2
V: TRBV6-1
size: few
CDR3: CASSEASVNYGYTF
DNA: TGTGCCAGCAGTGAAGCGTCAGTAAACTATGGCTACACCTTC

D: TRBD1
length: 15
J: TRBJ1-3
V: TRBV6-6
size: .
CDR3: CASSRDRQSGNTIYF
DNA: TGTGCCAGCAGTCGGGACAGGCAATCTGGAAACACCATATATTTT

D: TRBD1
length: 14
J: TRBJ1-2
V: TRBV9
size: .
CDR3: CASSDRDSLYGYTF
DNA: TGTGCCAGCAGCGATAGGGACAGCCTCTATGGCTACACCTTC

D: .
length: 12
J: TRBJ2-7
V: TRBV7-9
size: .
CDR3: CASSLRGGEQYF
DNA: TGTGCCAGCAGCTTACGAGGCGGCGAGCAGTACTTC

D: .
length: 13
J: TRBJ2-7
V: TRBV19
size: .
CDR3: CASSIQGSHEQYF
DNA: TGTGCCAGTAGTATCCAGGGAAGCCACGAGCAGTACTTC

D: TRBD2
length: 17
J: TRBJ2-1
V: TRBV6-2/TRBV6-3
size: .
CDR3: CASSGLAGANSYNEQFF
DNA: TGTGCCAGCAGCGGACTAGCGGGGGCCAATTCCTACAATGAGCAGTTCTTC

D: .
length: 16
J: TRBJ1-2
V: TRBV9
size: .
CDR3: CASSVGARNRVGGYTF
DNA: TGTGCCAGCAGCGTAGGAGCAAGGAACAGGGTGGGCGGCTACACCTTC

D: .
length: 14
J: TRBJ1-5
V: TRBV19
size: .
CDR3: CASSTTGPNQPQHF
DNA: TGTGCCAGTAGTACCACAGGGCCTAATCAGCCCCAGCATTTT

D: TRBD1
length: 16
J: TRBJ1-6
V: TRBV9
size: few
CDR3: CASSGGTGSSNSPLHF
DNA: TGTGCCAGCAGCGGGGGGACAGGGAGTTCGAATTCACCCCTCCACTTT

D: .
length: 15
J: TRBJ1-5
V: TRBV5-1
size: once
CDR3: CASSLGGNSNQPQHF
DNA: TGCGCCAGCAGCTTGGGCGGGAATAGCAATCAGCCCCAGCATTTT

D: TRBD2
length: 16
J: TRBJ2-3
V: TRBV9
size: once
CDR3: CASSPLAGGPSDTQYF
DNA: TGTGCCAGCAGCCCCCTAGCGGGGGGGCCCTCAGATACGCAGTATTTT

D: TRBD2
length: 16
J: TRBJ2-1
V: TRBV14
size: .
CDR3: CASSLSTGSGGPGQFF
DNA: TGTGCCAGCAGCCTAAGCACGGGGAGCGGGGGGCCCGGGCAGTTCTTC

D: .
length: 16
J: TRBJ1-3
V: TRBV19
size: .
CDR3: CASSPPGTSGGNTIYF
DNA: TGTGCCAGTAGTCCCCCCGGGACTTCGGGAGGAAACACCATATATTTT

D: .
length: 16
J: TRBJ1-5
V: TRBV19
size: once
CDR3: CASSINGVGADQPQHF
DNA: TGTGCCAGTAGTATAAACGGAGTTGGGGCCGATCAGCCCCAGCATTTT

D: .
length: 13
J: TRBJ1-1
V: TRBV5-1
size: .
CDR3: CASSFQANTEAFF
DNA: TGCGCCAGCAGCTTTCAGGCGAACACTGAAGCTTTCTTT

D: .
length: 15
J: TRBJ1-5
V: TRBV9
size: .
CDR3: CASSLRGDSNQPQHF
DNA: TGTGCCAGCAGCCTCAGGGGAGATAGCAATCAGCCCCAGCATTTT

D: .
length: 12
J: TRBJ2-7
V: TRBV28
size: .
CDR3: CASTASSYEQYF
DNA: TGTGCCAGCACCGCCAGCTCCTACGAGCAGTACTTC

D: .
length: 15
J: TRBJ1-1
V: TRBV6-5
size: .
CDR3: CASSYSARGNTEAFF
DNA: TGTGCCAGCAGTTACTCGGCCAGGGGGAACACTGAAGCTTTCTTT

D: TRBD1
length: 16
J: TRBJ2-2
V: TRBV2
size: .
CDR3: CASRGGQGTSTGELFF
DNA: TGTGCCAGCAGGGGGGGACAGGGAACGAGCACCGGGGAGCTGTTTTTT

D: .
length: 14
J: TRBJ1-6
V: TRBV7-2
size: .
CDR3: CASSANGGNSPLHF
DNA: TGTGCCAGCAGCGCAAATGGGGGGAATTCACCCCTCCACTTT

D: TRBD1
length: 16
J: TRBJ1-5
V: TRBV15
size: once
CDR3: CATSRATGLSNQPQHF
DNA: TGTGCCACCAGCAGGGCGACAGGGTTATCGAATCAGCCCCAGCATTTT

D: .
length: 15
J: TRBJ1-5
V: TRBV6-6
size: .
CDR3: CASRTQGGSNQPQHF
DNA: TGTGCCAGCAGAACACAGGGAGGGAGCAATCAGCCCCAGCATTTT

D: .
length: 17
J: TRBJ2-6
V: TRBV14
size: .
CDR3: CASSQALPGTGANVLTF
DNA: TGTGCCAGCAGCCAAGCACTTCCGGGGACTGGGGCCAACGTCCTGACTTTC

D: .
length: 15
J: TRBJ2-7
V: TRBV5-6
size: .
CDR3: CASTPKGGRSYEQYF
DNA: TGTGCCAGCACCCCTAAAGGGGGAAGGTCCTACGAGCAGTACTTC

D: .
length: 12
J: TRBJ2-1
V: TRBV5-6
size: .
CDR3: CASSRDWNEQFF
DNA: TGTGCCAGCAGCCGAGACTGGAATGAGCAGTTCTTC

D: TRBD2
length: 16
J: TRBJ2-5
V: TRBV7-3
size: .
CDR3: CASSSLTSGGKETQYF
DNA: TGTGCCAGCAGTTCCTTGACTAGCGGGGGGAAAGAGACCCAGTACTTC

D: .
length: 15
J: TRBJ1-1
V: TRBV7-9
size: .
CDR3: CASSRPRQENTEAFF
DNA: TGTGCCAGCAGCCGACCTCGACAGGAGAACACTGAAGCTTTCTTT

D: TRBD1
length: 14
J: TRBJ1-4
V: TRBV19
size: few
CDR3: CASSIRGLNEKLFF
DNA: TGTGCCAGTAGTATAAGGGGGCTGAATGAAAAACTGTTTTTT

D: .
length: 13
J: TRBJ1-5
V: TRBV9
size: .
CDR3: CASSARGNQPQHF
DNA: TGTGCCAGCTCCGCCAGGGGAAATCAGCCCCAGCATTTT

D: TRBD1
length: 16
J: TRBJ1-1
V: TRBV28
size: .
CDR3: CASSLAPGQGVTEAFF
DNA: TGTGCCAGCAGTTTAGCACCGGGACAGGGGGTAACTGAAGCTTTCTTT

D: TRBD2
length: 15
J: TRBJ2-5
V: TRBV9
size: .
CDR3: CASSLMGGGQETQYF
DNA: TGTGCCAGCAGCTTAATGGGCGGGGGTCAAGAGACCCAGTACTTC

D: .
length: 12
J: TRBJ1-4
V: TRBV3-1/TRBV3-2
size: .
CDR3: CASSQSEAKLFF
DNA: TGTGCCAGCAGCCAGTCGGAGGCAAAACTGTTTTTT

D: TRBD1
length: 16
J: TRBJ1-2
V: TRBV19
size: .
CDR3: CASSIGTGSPNYGYTF
DNA: TGTGCCAGTAGTATCGGGACAGGGTCCCCTAACTATGGCTACACCTTC

D: .
length: 17
J: TRBJ2-6
V: TRBV18
size: .
CDR3: CASSPTDKHSGANVLTF
DNA: TGTGCCAGCTCACCGACAGACAAACACTCTGGGGCCAACGTCCTGACTTTC

D: TRBD1
length: 13
J: TRBJ1-3
V: TRBV28
size: .
CDR3: CASEGTATNTIYF
DNA: TGTGCCAGCGAAGGGACAGCCACAAACACCATATATTTT

D: TRBD2
length: 16
J: TRBJ2-5
V: TRBV19
size: .
CDR3: CASSMSSGGGQETQYF
DNA: TGTGCCAGTAGTATGTCTAGCGGGGGTGGGCAAGAGACCCAGTACTTC

D: TRBD1
length: 14
J: TRBJ1-2
V: TRBV3-1/TRBV3-2
size: .
CDR3: CASSHLGQGYGYTF
DNA: TGTGCCAGCAGCCACCTAGGACAGGGGTATGGCTACACCTTC

D: TRBD1
length: 16
J: TRBJ2-7
V: TRBV5-1
size: .
CDR3: CASSLQQGAFSYEQYF
DNA: TGCGCCAGCAGCCTCCAACAGGGGGCCTTCTCCTACGAGCAGTACTTC

D: .
length: 13
J: TRBJ1-5
V: TRBV6-6
size: .
CDR3: CASSRSVEVAQHF
DNA: TGTGCCAGCAGTCGATCGGTGGAGGTGGCCCAGCATTTT

D: TRBD2
length: 15
J: TRBJ2-2
V: TRBV27
size: once
CDR3: CASSMSGSSPGELFF
DNA: TGTGCCAGCAGTATGAGCGGGAGCTCCCCCGGGGAGCTGTTTTTT

D: TRBD2
length: 19
J: TRBJ2-1
V: TRBV7-2
size: .
CDR3: CASSLGGAGGPDSYNEQFF
DNA: TGTGCCAGCAGCTTAGGGGGAGCGGGGGGGCCGGACTCCTACAATGAGCAGTTCTTC

D: TRBD2
length: 15
J: TRBJ2-3
V: TRBV18
size: .
CDR3: CASSPGLAVTDTQYF
DNA: TGTGCCAGCTCACCGGGACTAGCGGTCACAGATACGCAGTATTTT

D: TRBD2
length: 16
J: TRBJ2-5
V: TRBV29-1
size: .
CDR3: CSVGVLAGGRRETQYF
DNA: TGCAGCGTTGGGGTTCTAGCGGGGGGCCGTAGAGAGACCCAGTACTTC

D: .
length: 14
J: TRBJ1-1
V: TRBV6-5
size: .
CDR3: CASSYGQLNTEAFF
DNA: TGTGCCAGCAGTTATGGGCAGTTGAACACTGAAGCTTTCTTT

D: .
length: 14
J: TRBJ2-1
V: TRBV5-6
size: few
CDR3: CASSSGPGPGMQFF
DNA: TGTGCCAGCAGCTCAGGACCTGGACCAGGGATGCAGTTCTTC

D: .
length: 12
J: TRBJ2-1
V: TRBV19
size: few
CDR3: CASRNSYNEQFF
DNA: TGTGCCAGTAGGAACAGTTACAATGAGCAGTTCTTC

D: TRBD2
length: 13
J: TRBJ2-7
V: TRBV14
size: .
CDR3: CASSQERGGEQYF
DNA: TGTGCCAGCAGCCAAGAGCGGGGGGGCGAGCAGTACTTC